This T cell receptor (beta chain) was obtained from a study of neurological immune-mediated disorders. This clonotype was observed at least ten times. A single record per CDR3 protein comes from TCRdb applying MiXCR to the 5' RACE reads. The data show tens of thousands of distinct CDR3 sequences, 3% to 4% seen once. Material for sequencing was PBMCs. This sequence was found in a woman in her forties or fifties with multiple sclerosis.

CDR3 sequence (DNA): TGCGCCAGCAGAATAGCGGGGGCTAGCACAGATACGCAGTATTTT. Amino acid sequence: CASRIAGASTDTQYF. The chain couples TRBV5-1 to TRBJ2-3; 9 nucleotides agree with TRBD2. The ends lost 5 bases at V and 0 bases at J; junction bases unmatched: 4. Germline V lookup: CDR1 SGHRS, CDR2 YFSETQ. CDR3 length equals 15 residues.